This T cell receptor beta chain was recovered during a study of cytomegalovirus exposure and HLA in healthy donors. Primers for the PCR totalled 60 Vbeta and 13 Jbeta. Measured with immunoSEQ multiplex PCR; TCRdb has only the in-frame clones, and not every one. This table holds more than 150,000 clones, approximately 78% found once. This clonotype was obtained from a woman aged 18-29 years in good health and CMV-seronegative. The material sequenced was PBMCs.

The CDR3 DNA follows: TGTGCCAGCAGCCAAGAGCGGTCTAGCGGAACCTACGAGCAGTACTTC. Translating gives CASSQERSSGTYEQYF. The chain carries TRBV4-2 and TRBJ2-7, with 7 bases identical to TRBD2. V was pared by 0 bases and J by 2 bases, with 7 bases of the junction left unmatched. Germline V gene sequence: CDR1 LGHNA, CDR2 YNFKEQ. This CDR3 has 16 amino acids.